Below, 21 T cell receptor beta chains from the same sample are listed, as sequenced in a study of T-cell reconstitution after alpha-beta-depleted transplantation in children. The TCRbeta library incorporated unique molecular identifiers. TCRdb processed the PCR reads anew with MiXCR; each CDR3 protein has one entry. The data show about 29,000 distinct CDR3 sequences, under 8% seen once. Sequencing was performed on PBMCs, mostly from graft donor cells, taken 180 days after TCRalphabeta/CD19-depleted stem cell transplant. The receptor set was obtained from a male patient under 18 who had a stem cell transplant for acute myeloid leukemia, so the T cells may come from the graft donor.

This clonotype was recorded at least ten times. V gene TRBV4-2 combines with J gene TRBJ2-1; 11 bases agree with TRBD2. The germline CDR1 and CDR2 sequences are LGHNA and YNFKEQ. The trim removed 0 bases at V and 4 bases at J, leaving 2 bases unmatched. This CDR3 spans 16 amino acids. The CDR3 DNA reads TGTGCCAGCAGCCAAGACGGGACTAGCGGTTACAATGAGCAGTTCTTC. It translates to CASSQDGTSGYNEQFF.

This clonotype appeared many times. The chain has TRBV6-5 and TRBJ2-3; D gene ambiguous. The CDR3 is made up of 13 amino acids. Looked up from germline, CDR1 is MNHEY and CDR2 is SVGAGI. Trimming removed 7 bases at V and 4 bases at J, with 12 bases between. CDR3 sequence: CASNPRPADTQYF. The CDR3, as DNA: TGTGCCAGCAATCCCCGCCCAGCAGATACGCAGTATTTT.

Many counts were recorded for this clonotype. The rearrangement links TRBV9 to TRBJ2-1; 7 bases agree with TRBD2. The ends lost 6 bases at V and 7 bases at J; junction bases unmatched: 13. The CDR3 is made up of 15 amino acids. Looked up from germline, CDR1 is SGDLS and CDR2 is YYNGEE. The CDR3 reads CASTSGGTLSNEQFF. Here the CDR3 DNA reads TGTGCCAGCACCTCGGGGGGAACCTTGAGTAATGAGCAGTTCTTC.

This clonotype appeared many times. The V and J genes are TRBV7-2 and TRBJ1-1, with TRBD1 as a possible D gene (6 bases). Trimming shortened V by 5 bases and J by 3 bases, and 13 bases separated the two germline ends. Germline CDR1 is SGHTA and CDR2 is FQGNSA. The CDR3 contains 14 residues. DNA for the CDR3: TGTGCCAGCAGCCTGATAGGGGGAGACACTGAAGCTTTCTTT. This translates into CASSLIGGDTEAFF.

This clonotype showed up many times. The DNA of the CDR3 is TGTGCCAGCAGTGTCCAGGGTGCTGGGGCCAACGTCCTGACTTTC. It codes for CASSVQGAGANVLTF. This chain connects TRBV12-3 or TRBV12-4 to TRBJ2-6; maybe TRBD1 (5 bases). CDR3 length: 15 residues. V lost 5 bases, J lost 2 bases, and 10 bases lay in between.

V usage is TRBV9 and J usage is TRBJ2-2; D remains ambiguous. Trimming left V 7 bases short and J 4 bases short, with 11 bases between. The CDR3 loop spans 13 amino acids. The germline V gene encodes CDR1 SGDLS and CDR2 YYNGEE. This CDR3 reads CASGGGVTGELFF. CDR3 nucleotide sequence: TGTGCCAGCGGCGGTGGGGTCACCGGGGAGCTGTTTTTT.

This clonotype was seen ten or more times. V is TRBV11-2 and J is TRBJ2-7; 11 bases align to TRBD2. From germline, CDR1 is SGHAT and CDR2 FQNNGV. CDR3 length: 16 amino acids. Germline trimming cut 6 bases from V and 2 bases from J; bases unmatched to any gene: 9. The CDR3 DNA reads TGTGCCAGCAGGCCCGCCGGGACTAGCGGTCCCTACGAGCAGTACTTC. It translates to CASRPAGTSGPYEQYF.

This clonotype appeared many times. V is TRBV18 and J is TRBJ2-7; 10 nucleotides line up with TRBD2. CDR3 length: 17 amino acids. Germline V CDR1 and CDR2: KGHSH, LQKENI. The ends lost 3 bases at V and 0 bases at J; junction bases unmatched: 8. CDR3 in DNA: TGTGCCAGCTCACCCCCCCCAGCTAGCGGGAGCTCCTACGAGCAGTACTTC. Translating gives CASSPPPASGSSYEQYF.

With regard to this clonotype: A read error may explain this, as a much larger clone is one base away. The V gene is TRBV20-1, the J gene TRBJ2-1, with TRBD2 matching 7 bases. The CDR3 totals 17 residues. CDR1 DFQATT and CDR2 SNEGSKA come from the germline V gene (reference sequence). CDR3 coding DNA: TGCTGTGCTAGGCTTTGGGGAGGGACTGCCTCCTACAATGAGCAGTTCTTC. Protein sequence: CCARLWGGTASYNEQFF.

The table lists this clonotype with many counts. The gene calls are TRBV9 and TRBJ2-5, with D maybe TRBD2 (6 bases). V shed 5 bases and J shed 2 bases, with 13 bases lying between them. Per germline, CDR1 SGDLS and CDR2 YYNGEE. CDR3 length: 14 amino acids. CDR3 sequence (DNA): TGTGCCAGCAGTCCGGAGGGGTTACAAGAGACCCAGTACTTC. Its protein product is CASSPEGLQETQYF. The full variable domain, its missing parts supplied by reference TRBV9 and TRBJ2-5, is DSGVTQTPKHLITATGQRVTLRCSPRSGDLSVYWYQQSLDQGLQFLIQYYNGEERAKGNILERFSAQQFPDLHSELNLSSLELGDSALYFCASSPEGLQETQYFGPGTRLLVL.

CDR3 in DNA: TGTGCCAGCAACCGTAAAGCGGGAGGGACTCAAGAGACCCAGTACTTC. This gives the protein CASNRKAGGTQETQYF. The chain is built from TRBV27 and TRBJ2-5; 10 bases are shared with TRBD2. Germline V gives CDR1 MNHEY, CDR2 SMNVEV (reference sequence). There are 16 residues in the CDR3. V lost 7 bases and J lost 2; bases outside the gene matches: 10.

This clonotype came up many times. The CDR3 region is CASSLRGAGDQETQYF. In nucleotides, the CDR3 is TGTGCCAGCAGCCTTCGGGGAGCGGGAGACCAAGAGACCCAGTACTTC. The V and J genes are TRBV3-1 and TRBJ2-5; TRBD2 matches 8 bases. Germline V CDR1 and CDR2: LGHDT, YNNKEL (reference sequence). The V and J ends lost 4 bases and 0 bases, in that order; junction bases with no gene match: 7. This CDR3 region has 16 residues.

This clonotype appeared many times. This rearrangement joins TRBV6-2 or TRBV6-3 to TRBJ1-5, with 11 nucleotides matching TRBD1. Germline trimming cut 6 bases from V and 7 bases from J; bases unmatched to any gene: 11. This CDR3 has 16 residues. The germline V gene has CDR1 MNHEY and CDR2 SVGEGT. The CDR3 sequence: CASSRRTGGPGQPQHF. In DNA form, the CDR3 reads TGTGCCAGCAGCCGCCGGACAGGGGGCCCAGGGCAGCCCCAGCATTTT.

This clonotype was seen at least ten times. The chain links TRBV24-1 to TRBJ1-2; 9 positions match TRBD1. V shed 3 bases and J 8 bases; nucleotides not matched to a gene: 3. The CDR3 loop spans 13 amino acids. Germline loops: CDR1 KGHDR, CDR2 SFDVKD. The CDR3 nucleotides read TGTGCCACCAGTGATCGTGGACAGGGGGGCTACACCTTC. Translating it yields CATSDRGQGGYTF.

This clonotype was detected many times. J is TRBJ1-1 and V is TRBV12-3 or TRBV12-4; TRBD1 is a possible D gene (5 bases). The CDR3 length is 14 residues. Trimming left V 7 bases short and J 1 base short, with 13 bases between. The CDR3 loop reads CASTPGGGNTEAFF. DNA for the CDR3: TGTGCCAGCACCCCCGGGGGGGGGAACACTGAAGCTTTCTTT.

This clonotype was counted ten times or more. The DNA for the CDR3 is TGTGCCAGCAGAACAGGGGGCCCCTACGAGCAGTACTTC. Translated: CASRTGGPYEQYF. The chain couples TRBV27 to TRBJ2-7, with 9 nucleotides matching TRBD1. Germline-derived CDR1 and CDR2 are MNHEY and SMNVEV (reference sequence). The CDR3 spans 13 residues. V trimming: 6 bases; J trimming: 2 bases; junction bases outside the gene matches: 2.

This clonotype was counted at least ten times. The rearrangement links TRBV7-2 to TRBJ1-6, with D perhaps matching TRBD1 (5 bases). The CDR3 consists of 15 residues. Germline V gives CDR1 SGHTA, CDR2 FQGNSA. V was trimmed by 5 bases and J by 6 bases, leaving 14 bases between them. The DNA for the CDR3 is TGTGCCAGCAGCCCGCGACAGCCCCTTAATTCACCCCTCCACTTT. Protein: CASSPRQPLNSPLHF.

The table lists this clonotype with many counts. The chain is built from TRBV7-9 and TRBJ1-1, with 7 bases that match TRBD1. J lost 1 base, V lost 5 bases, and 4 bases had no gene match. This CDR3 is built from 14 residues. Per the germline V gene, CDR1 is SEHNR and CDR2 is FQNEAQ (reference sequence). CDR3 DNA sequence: TGTGCCAGCAGCCCGACAGGGAGGAACACTGAAGCTTTCTTT. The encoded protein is CASSPTGRNTEAFF. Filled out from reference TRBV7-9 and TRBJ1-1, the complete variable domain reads DTGVSQNPRHKITKRGQNVTFRCDPISEHNRLYWYRQTLGQGPEFLTYFQNEAQLEKSRLLSDRFSAERPKGSFSTLEIQRTEQGDSAMYLCASSPTGRNTEAFFGQGTRLTVV.

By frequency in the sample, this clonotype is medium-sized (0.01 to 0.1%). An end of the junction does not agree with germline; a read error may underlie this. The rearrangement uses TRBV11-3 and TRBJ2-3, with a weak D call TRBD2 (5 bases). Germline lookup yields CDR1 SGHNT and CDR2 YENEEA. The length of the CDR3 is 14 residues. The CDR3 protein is CASSPRTGTDTQYF. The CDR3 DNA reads TGTGCCAGCAGCCCCAGGACTGGCACCGATACGCAGTATTTT.

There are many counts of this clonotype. The CDR3: CSAGGYEQYF. The CDR3 region has the DNA TGCAGTGCTGGGGGCTACGAGCAGTACTTC. The chain is built from TRBV20-1 and TRBJ2-7; D tentatively reads TRBD1 or TRBD2 (5 bases each). Germline loops: CDR1 DFQATT, CDR2 SNEGSKA (reference sequence). V lost 5 bases and J 3 bases, leaving 5 bases between the germline ends. This CDR3 region has 10 residues.

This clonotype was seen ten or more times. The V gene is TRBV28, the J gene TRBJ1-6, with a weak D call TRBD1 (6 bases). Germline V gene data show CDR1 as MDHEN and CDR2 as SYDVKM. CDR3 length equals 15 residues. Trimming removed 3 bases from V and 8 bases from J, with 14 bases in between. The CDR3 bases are TGTGCCAGCAGTTTTCGGGGGGCGCTCTATTCACCCCTCCACTTT. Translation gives CASSFRGALYSPLHF.